This entry lists 14 T cell receptor beta chains sequenced from one sample in a study of beta chain features in type 1 diabetes (dated by TCRdb to 2016 to 2019). Preparation of the library involved the immunoSEQ multiplex PCR assay. The High Capacity cDNA Reverse Transcription Kit was used to reverse transcribe all of the isolated RNA, meaning that expressed TCRB transcripts were what got sequenced. TCRdb limited this immuneACCESS table to in-frame rearrangements with V and J called. A share of clones is missing; checked studies link under half to unresolved V genes, and the rest is unexplained. Recorded for this sample are 900,000 or so clones; 15% to 20% of them occurred a single time. The ten biggest clones cover around 0.02% of the sample. The material sequenced was naive CD4+ T cells from blood. What this sample's cell subset or site label stands for: true naive CD4+ T cells. The receptors stem from a woman in her late teens or twenties in good health.

V and J are TRBV1 and TRBJ2-3; TRBD1, as called in the table, went unchecked against the DNA. TRBV1 counts as a pseudogene. This CDR3 has 14 amino acids. The CDR3 nucleotides read TGCACCAGCAGCCAAGTCCCAGACACAGATACGCAGTATTTT. The encoded protein is CTSSQVPDTDTQYF.

A few counts support this clone. The rearrangement joins TRBV28 to TRBJ1-2, with TRBD1 identical over 7 bases. The CDR3 consists of 14 residues. Trimming at V came to 5 bases and at J to 4 bases, leaving 7 bases not matched to a gene. Per the germline V gene, CDR1 is MDHEN and CDR2 is SYDVKM. The CDR3 nucleotides read TGTGCCAGCAGTCCGGGACAGACGAGCTATGGCTACACCTTC. This codes for CASSPGQTSYGYTF.

The rearrangement joins TRBV28 to TRBJ2-1; TRBD2 matches at 11 bases. Germline trimming cut 5 bases from V and 9 bases from J; bases unmatched to any gene: 12. The CDR3 length is 16 residues. Germline loops: CDR1 MDHEN, CDR2 SYDVKM. The CDR3 loop reads CASSRLVASGRTEQFF. CDR3 nucleotide sequence: TGTGCCAGCAGTCGGCTCGTGGCTAGCGGGAGGACTGAGCAGTTCTTC.

This clone was seen a few times. The chain combines TRBV7-4 with TRBJ2-5; unclear D gene. Germline V gene sequence: CDR1 SGHVT, CDR2 SQSDAQ. The CDR3 is 15 residues long. V was clipped by 5 bases and J by 0 bases, with 13 bases between them. The CDR3 DNA sequence: TGTGCCAGCAGCCTAGGGTTGGTGTACCAAGAGACCCAGTACTTC. Its translation is CASSLGLVYQETQYF.

V is TRBV7-2 and J is TRBJ2-7; 10 bases align to TRBD2. V lost 5 bases to trimming and J lost 2 bases; unmatched junction nucleotides: 15. The CDR3 runs 18 residues. Germline V gene sequence: CDR1 SGHTA, CDR2 FQGNSA. The CDR3 loop is CASSPRFSGRAVTYEQYF. CDR3 DNA: TGTGCCAGCAGCCCCCGTTTCAGCGGGAGGGCCGTCACCTACGAGCAGTACTTC.

On this clone: At one boundary the junction diverges from the germline segment, which might be a read error. The chain employs TRBV7-9 and TRBJ2-2; D might be TRBD1 (6 bases). Germline lookup yields CDR1 SEHNR and CDR2 FQNEAQ (reference sequence). CDR3 size: 17 residues. In DNA, the CDR3 is TGCGCCAGCAGCCAAGACAGGCAGCAGGGAAGGACCGGGGAGCTGTTTTTT. This sequence encodes CASSQDRQQGRTGELFF. The entire variable domain, with the rest obtained from reference TRBV7-9 and TRBJ2-2, is as follows: DTGVSQNPRHKITKRGQNVTFRCDPISEHNRLYWYRQTLGQGPEFLTYFQNEAQLEKSRLLSDRFSAERPKGSFSTLEIQRTEQGDSAMYLCASSQDRQQGRTGELFFGEGSRLTVL.

In its sample, this clone was seen a few times. The chain carries TRBV18 and TRBJ1-2; D is unclear. Trimming stripped 1 base from V and 4 bases from J, with 7 bases between. The CDR3 loop spans 13 amino acids. The germline V gene encodes CDR1 KGHSH and CDR2 LQKENI. The CDR3 loop is CASSPQDGYGYTF. The CDR3 DNA sequence: TGTGCCAGCTCACCACAGGACGGCTATGGCTACACCTTC.

The chain joins TRBV27 to TRBJ2-3, with 8 positions matching TRBD2. Germline V CDR1 and CDR2: MNHEY, SMNVEV (reference sequence). The junction had 11 bases not matched to a gene; V was cut back by 5 bases and J by 4 bases. This CDR3 contains 16 residues. CDR3 bases: TGTGCCAGCAGTACCATCGGGACTAGGGTCCCAGATACGCAGTATTTT. It translates to CASSTIGTRVPDTQYF.

This clone has more than one count but fewer than ten. The V and J genes are TRBV28 and TRBJ1-1, with D perhaps TRBD1 (6 bases). Looked up from germline, CDR1 is MDHEN and CDR2 is SYDVKM. This CDR3 is built from 15 residues. Deletions cut 4 bases from V and 1 base from J, with 13 bases between. CDR3 protein: CASSSPGGPNTEAFF. CDR3 nucleotide sequence: TGTGCCAGCAGTTCGCCGGGGGGGCCGAACACTGAAGCTTTCTTT.

This chain joins TRBV5-1 and TRBJ1-1; D is undetermined. Germline V CDR1 and CDR2: SGHRS, YFSETQ. This CDR3 contains 16 residues. V shed 1 base and J shed 0 bases, with 13 bases lying between them. CDR3 DNA sequence: TGCGCCAGCAGCTTGAGCCCGGGAGGGATGAACACTGAAGCTTTCTTT. Translating gives CASSLSPGGMNTEAFF.

V is TRBV4-2 and J is TRBJ1-3; TRBD1 matches at 10 bases. Germline V gene lookup returns CDR1 LGHNA and CDR2 YNFKEQ. There are 17 residues in the CDR3. V shed 2 bases, J shed 1 base, and the junction held 5 bases outside the gene matches. CDR3: CASSQPTGGASGNTIYF. For the CDR3, the DNA is TGTGCCAGCAGCCAACCGACAGGGGGCGCTTCTGGAAACACCATATATTTT.

This clone appeared a few times. The chain combines TRBV5-6 with TRBJ2-1; TRBD2 agrees at 8 bases. The CDR3 is 15 amino acids. The germline V gene encodes CDR1 SGHDT and CDR2 YYEEEE. The junction had 7 bases not matched to a gene; V was cut back by 0 bases and J by 8 bases. CDR3 amino acids: CASSLVGTRYYEQFF. The CDR3, as DNA: TGTGCCAGCAGCTTGGTCGGGACTAGATATTATGAGCAGTTCTTC.

There are a few counts of this clone. J is TRBJ2-5 and V is TRBV4-2; 11 bases agree with TRBD2. The CDR3 extends over 18 amino acids. Germline lookup yields CDR1 LGHNA and CDR2 YNFKEQ. V shed 1 base, J shed 2 bases, and the junction held 9 bases outside the gene matches. CDR3 nucleotides: TGTGCCAGCAGCCAAGCGACTGGGCGACTAGCGGGGCAAGAGACCCAGTACTTC. Protein: CASSQATGRLAGQETQYF.

The chain has TRBV10-3 and TRBJ1-5; no firm D call. Trimming stripped 7 bases from V and 0 bases from J, with 7 bases between. The V gene's germline CDR1 is ENHRY and CDR2 SYGVKD. The CDR3 contains 13 residues. The CDR3 DNA follows: TGTGCCATCAACGACAATAGCAATCAGCCCCAGCATTTT. This translates into CAINDNSNQPQHF.